Detailed here is one TCR beta chain. This specimen belongs to a study of blood T cell repertoires in COVID-19. Turning to the study itself: The analysed material was cDNA or gDNA that came from T cells, B-cell-depleted T cells, or PBMCs.

V gave up 2 bases and J gave up 7 bases, with 12 bases separating them. Germline CDR1 reads SGHDT; CDR2 reads YYEEEE. CDR3 length: 14 amino acids. In the original analysis: Amplification of reference gene primers provided the estimated nucleated cell counts. TCRdb keeps only in-frame clones here, not all; method: immunoSEQ multiplex PCR. Clone size and the V and J calls come from that table; the DNA yielded D and trimming. The data hold about 95,000 clones, with roughly 76% observed a single time. A Seattle source enrolled patients during active infection and followed them longitudinally. The material sequenced was peripheral blood. This clonotype was sampled from a man older than 75 with COVID-19, enrolled during active disease. The rearrangement links TRBV5-6 to TRBJ1-4; TRBD1 is a possible D gene (5 bases). In DNA form, the CDR3 reads TGTGCCAGCAGCTTAAGGCAGGGTCGTGAAAAACTGTTTTTT. This translates into CASSLRQGREKLFF.